The rows below give T cell receptor beta chains drawn from one sample of a study of T cell repertoires in cytomegalovirus infection. No cognate antigen is known for these TCRs. MiXCR, run by TCRdb on the reads, gives a single entry per CDR3 protein. The sample yields 450,000 to 650,000 distinct CDR3 sequences, approximately 40% seen once. The material sequenced was cultured PBMCs, taken from culture after CMV antigen stimulation. These receptors were collected from a human donor in good health (CMV status not recorded). Some clones in this sample may be carry-over from other donors' samples. Both conserved end residues are trimmed from each CDR3. Each record gives: V gene, J gene, CDR3 protein.

V gene: TRBV2
J gene: TRBJ2-2
CDR3 protein: ASAPGGALNTGELF

V gene: TRBV18
J gene: TRBJ2-1
CDR3 protein: ASSTGLGGSDEQF

V gene: TRBV18
J gene: TRBJ2-2
CDR3 protein: ASSPQGPGAGELF

V gene: TRBV6-1
J gene: TRBJ1-2
CDR3 protein: ASSDVAGDDSYT

V gene: TRBV27
J gene: TRBJ1-1
CDR3 protein: ASSFNRANTEAF

V gene: TRBV6-6
J gene: TRBJ1-5
CDR3 protein: ASSQDSPNQPQH

V gene: TRBV2
J gene: TRBJ2-7
CDR3 protein: ASNPLGTSGVNEQY

V gene: TRBV7-2
J gene: TRBJ2-7
CDR3 protein: ASSLEGTGGYEQY

V gene: TRBV19
J gene: TRBJ2-1
CDR3 protein: ASSIYAGSSYNEQF

V gene: TRBV7-2
J gene: TRBJ2-1
CDR3 protein: ASSLLTGTRNWQF

V gene: TRBV28
J gene: TRBJ1-5
CDR3 protein: ASSFTSGFNQPQH

V gene: TRBV7-2
J gene: TRBJ1-1
CDR3 protein: ASSFVHNTEAF

V gene: TRBV7-8
J gene: TRBJ2-7
CDR3 protein: ASTSLHEQY

V gene: TRBV7-2
J gene: TRBJ2-1
CDR3 protein: ASSLGAGTEQF

V gene: TRBV7-9
J gene: TRBJ2-7
CDR3 protein: ASSPRTGTRHYEQY

V gene: TRBV7-2
J gene: TRBJ2-1
CDR3 protein: ASSSRQGSDEQF

V gene: TRBV12-3/TRBV12-4
J gene: TRBJ1-4
CDR3 protein: ASSLGQGRGLLF

V gene: TRBV7-2
J gene: TRBJ2-7
CDR3 protein: ASSSGTSGLGYEQY

V gene: TRBV4-3
J gene: TRBJ2-1
CDR3 protein: ASSQESAGAFSSYNEQF

V gene: TRBV12-3/TRBV12-4
J gene: TRBJ2-1
CDR3 protein: ASTFSGDEQF

V gene: TRBV7-9
J gene: TRBJ2-1
CDR3 protein: ASSPGSNRQF

V gene: TRBV6-6
J gene: TRBJ2-2
CDR3 protein: ASFIRGTTGELF

V gene: TRBV14
J gene: TRBJ2-7
CDR3 protein: ASSQEFTGLSEQY

V gene: TRBV5-4
J gene: TRBJ2-2
CDR3 protein: ASKSNTGELF

V gene: TRBV7-9
J gene: TRBJ1-1
CDR3 protein: ASSSLRGVNTEAF

V gene: TRBV2
J gene: TRBJ1-6
CDR3 protein: ATDPRDYVDSPLH

V gene: TRBV7-2
J gene: TRBJ2-1
CDR3 protein: ASSFGSLGEQF

V gene: TRBV15
J gene: TRBJ2-1
CDR3 protein: TTSSTRQERVLGALDEQF

V gene: TRBV12-3/TRBV12-4
J gene: TRBJ1-5
CDR3 protein: ASSLSAASSNQPQH

V gene: TRBV11-2
J gene: TRBJ2-5
CDR3 protein: ASTDAPRNRGGKAQY

V gene: TRBV7-8
J gene: TRBJ2-7
CDR3 protein: ASALALAGLGEQY

V gene: TRBV7-2
J gene: TRBJ2-5
CDR3 protein: ASSARSGETQY

V gene: TRBV20-1
J gene: TRBJ2-7
CDR3 protein: SAYDRGSYEQY

V gene: TRBV6-6
J gene: TRBJ2-1
CDR3 protein: ASSYSASGLGSYEQF

V gene: TRBV7-2
J gene: TRBJ1-2
CDR3 protein: ASMGQNYGYT

V gene: TRBV6-1
J gene: TRBJ2-7
CDR3 protein: ASSPGTESSYEQY

V gene: TRBV7-6
J gene: TRBJ2-1
CDR3 protein: ASSLASGRAANEQF

V gene: TRBV28
J gene: TRBJ1-1
CDR3 protein: ASSLTLGTEAF

V gene: TRBV7-8
J gene: TRBJ2-3
CDR3 protein: ASSLPGTDTQY

V gene: TRBV7-9
J gene: TRBJ2-1
CDR3 protein: ASSLMGDEQF

V gene: TRBV27
J gene: TRBJ2-7
CDR3 protein: ASSLLGTSYEQY

V gene: TRBV7-2
J gene: TRBJ2-5
CDR3 protein: ASSPGNRGRETQY

V gene: TRBV4-3
J gene: TRBJ2-3
CDR3 protein: ASSPGLGNTDTQY

V gene: TRBV19
J gene: TRBJ2-5
CDR3 protein: ASSKTPRAGGGETQY

V gene: TRBV7-9
J gene: TRBJ2-2
CDR3 protein: ASSLWRTANTGELF

V gene: TRBV7-9
J gene: TRBJ2-3
CDR3 protein: ASSFQRAARTQY

V gene: TRBV6-6
J gene: TRBJ1-6
CDR3 protein: ASTNDRANSPLH

V gene: TRBV7-2
J gene: TRBJ2-7
CDR3 protein: ASSSSIARPAYEQY

V gene: TRBV7-6
J gene: TRBJ1-4
CDR3 protein: ASSPGLPNEKLF

V gene: TRBV4-3
J gene: TRBJ2-4
CDR3 protein: ASSQDLGLAGGGDIQY

V gene: TRBV20-1
J gene: TRBJ2-7
CDR3 protein: SAPGLDSYEQY

V gene: TRBV7-6
J gene: TRBJ1-6
CDR3 protein: ASSLGGGPNSPLH

V gene: TRBV12-3/TRBV12-4
J gene: TRBJ2-2
CDR3 protein: ASSFGWAGGMGTGELF

V gene: TRBV7-2
J gene: TRBJ2-2
CDR3 protein: ASSLAYDSVTTGELF

V gene: TRBV7-2
J gene: TRBJ2-7
CDR3 protein: ASSPRGGLAGDRPDEQY

V gene: TRBV28
J gene: TRBJ2-2
CDR3 protein: ASTQVGVYESGELF

V gene: TRBV7-2
J gene: TRBJ1-2
CDR3 protein: ASSLERQLIYGYT